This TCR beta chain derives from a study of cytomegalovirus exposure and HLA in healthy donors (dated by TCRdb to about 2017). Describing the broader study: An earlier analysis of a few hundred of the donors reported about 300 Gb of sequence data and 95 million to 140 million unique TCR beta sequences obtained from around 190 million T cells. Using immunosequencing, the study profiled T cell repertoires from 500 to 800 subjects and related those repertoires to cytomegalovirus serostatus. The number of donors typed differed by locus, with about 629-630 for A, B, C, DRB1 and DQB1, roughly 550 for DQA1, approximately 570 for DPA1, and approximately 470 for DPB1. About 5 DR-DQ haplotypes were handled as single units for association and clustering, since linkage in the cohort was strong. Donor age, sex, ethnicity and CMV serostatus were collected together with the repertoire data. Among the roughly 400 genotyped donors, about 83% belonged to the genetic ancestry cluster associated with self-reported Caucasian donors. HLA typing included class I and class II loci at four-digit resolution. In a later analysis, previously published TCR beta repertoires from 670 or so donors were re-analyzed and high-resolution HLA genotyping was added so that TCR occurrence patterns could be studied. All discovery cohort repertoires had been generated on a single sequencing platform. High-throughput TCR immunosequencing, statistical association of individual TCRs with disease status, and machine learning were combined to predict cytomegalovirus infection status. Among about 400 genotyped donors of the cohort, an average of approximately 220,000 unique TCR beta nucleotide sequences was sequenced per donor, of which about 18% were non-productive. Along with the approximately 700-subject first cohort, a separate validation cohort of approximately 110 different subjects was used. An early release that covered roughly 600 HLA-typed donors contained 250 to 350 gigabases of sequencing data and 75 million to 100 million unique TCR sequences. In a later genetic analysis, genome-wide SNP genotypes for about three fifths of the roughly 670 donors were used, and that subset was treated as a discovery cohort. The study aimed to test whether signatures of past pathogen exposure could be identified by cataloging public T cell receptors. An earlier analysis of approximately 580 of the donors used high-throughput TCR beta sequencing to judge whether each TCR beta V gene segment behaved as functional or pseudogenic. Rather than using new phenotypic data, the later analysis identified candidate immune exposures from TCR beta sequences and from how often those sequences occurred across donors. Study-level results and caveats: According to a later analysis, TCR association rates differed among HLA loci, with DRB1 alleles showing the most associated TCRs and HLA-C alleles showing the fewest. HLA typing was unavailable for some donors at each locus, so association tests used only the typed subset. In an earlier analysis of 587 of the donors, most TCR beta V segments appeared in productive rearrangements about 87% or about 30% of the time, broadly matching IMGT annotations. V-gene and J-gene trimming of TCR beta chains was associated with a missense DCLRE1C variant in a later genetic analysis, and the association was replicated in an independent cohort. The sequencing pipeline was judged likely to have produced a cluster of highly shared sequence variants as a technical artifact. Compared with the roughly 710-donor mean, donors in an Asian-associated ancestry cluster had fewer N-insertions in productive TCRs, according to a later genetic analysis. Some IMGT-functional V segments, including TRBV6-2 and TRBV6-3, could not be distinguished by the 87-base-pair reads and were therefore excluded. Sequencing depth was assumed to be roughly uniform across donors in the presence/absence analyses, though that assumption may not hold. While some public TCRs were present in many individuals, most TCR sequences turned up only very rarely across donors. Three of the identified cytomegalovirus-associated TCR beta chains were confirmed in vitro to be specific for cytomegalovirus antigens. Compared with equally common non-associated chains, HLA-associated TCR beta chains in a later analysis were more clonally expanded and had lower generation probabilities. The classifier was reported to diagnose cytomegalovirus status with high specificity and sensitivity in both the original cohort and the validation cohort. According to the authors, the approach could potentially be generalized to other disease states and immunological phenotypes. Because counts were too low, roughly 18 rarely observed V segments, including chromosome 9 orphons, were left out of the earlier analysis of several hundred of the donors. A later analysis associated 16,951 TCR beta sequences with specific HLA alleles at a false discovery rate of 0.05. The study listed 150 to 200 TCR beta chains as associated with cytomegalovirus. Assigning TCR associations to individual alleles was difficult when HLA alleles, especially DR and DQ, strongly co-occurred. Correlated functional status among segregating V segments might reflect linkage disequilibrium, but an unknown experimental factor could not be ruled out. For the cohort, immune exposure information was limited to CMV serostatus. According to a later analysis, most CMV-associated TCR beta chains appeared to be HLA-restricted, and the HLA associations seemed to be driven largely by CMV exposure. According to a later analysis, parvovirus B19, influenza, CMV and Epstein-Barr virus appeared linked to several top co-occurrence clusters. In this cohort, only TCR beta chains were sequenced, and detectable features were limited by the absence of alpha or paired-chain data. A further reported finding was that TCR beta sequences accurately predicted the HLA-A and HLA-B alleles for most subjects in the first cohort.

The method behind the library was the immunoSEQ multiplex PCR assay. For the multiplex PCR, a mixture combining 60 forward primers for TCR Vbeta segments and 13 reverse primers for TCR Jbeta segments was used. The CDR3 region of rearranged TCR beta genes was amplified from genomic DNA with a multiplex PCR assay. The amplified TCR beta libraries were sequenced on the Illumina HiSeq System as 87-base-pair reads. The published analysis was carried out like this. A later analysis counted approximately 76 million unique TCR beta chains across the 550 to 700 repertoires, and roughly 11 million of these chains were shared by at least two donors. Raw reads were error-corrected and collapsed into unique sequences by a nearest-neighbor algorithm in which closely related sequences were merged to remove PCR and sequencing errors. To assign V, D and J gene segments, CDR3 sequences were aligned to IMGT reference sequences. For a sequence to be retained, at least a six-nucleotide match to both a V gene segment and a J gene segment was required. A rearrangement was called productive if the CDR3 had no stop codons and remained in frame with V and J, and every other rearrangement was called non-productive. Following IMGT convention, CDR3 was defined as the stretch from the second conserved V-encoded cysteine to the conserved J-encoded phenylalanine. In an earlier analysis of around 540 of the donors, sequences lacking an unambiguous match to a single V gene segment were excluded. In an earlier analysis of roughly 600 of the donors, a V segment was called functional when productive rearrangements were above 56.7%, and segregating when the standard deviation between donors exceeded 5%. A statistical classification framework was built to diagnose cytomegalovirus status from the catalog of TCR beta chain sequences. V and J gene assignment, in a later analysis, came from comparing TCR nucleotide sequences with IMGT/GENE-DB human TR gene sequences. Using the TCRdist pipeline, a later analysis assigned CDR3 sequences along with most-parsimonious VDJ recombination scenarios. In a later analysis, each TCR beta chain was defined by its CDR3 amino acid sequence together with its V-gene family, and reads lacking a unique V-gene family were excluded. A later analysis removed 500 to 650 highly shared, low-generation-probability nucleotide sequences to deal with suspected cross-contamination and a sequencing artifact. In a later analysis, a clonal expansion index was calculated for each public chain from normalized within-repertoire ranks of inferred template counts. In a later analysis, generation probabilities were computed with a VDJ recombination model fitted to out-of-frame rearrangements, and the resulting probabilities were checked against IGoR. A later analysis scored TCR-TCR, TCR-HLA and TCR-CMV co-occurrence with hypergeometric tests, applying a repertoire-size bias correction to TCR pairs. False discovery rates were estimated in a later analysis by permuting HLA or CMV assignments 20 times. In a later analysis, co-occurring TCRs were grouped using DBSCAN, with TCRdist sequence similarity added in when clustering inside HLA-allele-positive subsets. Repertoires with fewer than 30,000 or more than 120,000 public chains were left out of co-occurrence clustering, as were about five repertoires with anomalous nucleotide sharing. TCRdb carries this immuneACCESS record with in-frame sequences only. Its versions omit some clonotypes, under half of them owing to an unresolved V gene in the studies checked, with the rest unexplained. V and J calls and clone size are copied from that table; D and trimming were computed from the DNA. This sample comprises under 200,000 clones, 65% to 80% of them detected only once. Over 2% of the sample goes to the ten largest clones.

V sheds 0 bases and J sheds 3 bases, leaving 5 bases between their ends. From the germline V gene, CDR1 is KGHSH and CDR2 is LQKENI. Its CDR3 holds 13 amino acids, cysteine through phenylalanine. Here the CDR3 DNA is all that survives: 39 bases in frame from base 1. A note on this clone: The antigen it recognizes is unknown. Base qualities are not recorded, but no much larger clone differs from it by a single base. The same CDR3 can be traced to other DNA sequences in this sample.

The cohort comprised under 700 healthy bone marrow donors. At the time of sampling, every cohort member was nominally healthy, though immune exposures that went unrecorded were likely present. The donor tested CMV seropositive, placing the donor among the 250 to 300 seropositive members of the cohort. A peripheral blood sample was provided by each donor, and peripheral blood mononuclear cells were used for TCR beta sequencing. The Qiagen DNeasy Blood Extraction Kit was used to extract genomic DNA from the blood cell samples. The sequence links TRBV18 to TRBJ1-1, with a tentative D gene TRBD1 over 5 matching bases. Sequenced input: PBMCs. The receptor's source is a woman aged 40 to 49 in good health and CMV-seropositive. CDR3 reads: CASSPPGDTEAFF. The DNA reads TGTGCCAGCTCACCACCAGGGGACACTGAAGCTTTCTTT.